This TCR beta chain is drawn from a study of shared clonotypes between healthy human individuals. Repertoires were generated with immunoSEQ multiplex PCR, while TCRdb's copy carries only in-frame clones and drops some. The repertoire holds more than 500,000 clones, with roughly 95% as singletons. The clonotype comes from a woman younger than 45 in good health. The specimen was naive CD4+ T cells sorted from blood. The subset: CD45RA+ positively selected.

This chain's CDR3 is CASSMDSGTEAFF. The CDR3 DNA reads as TGTGCCAGCAGTATGGACAGCGGCACTGAAGCTTTCTTT. The chain combines TRBV6-5 with TRBJ1-1; possibly TRBD1 for D (6 bases). CDR3 length: 13 residues. V lost 5 bases to trimming and J lost 4 bases, with 11 bases between them. Germline lookup yields CDR1 MNHEY and CDR2 SVGAGI.